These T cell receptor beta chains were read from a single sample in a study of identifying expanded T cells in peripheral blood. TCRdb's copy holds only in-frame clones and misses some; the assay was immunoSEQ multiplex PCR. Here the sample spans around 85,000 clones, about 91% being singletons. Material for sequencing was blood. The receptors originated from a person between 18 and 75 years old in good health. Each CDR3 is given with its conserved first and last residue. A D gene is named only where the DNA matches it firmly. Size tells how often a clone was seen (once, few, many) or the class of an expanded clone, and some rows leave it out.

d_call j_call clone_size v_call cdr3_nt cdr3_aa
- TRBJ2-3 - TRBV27 TGTGCCAGCAGTTTATTGCTAGCCTTGCTAGATACGCAGTATTTT CASSLLLALLDTQYF
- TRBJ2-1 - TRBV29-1 TGCAGCGCCGGATGGGGGGAAAACAATGAGCAGTTCTTC CSAGWGENNEQFF
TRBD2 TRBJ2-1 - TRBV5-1 TGCGCCAGCAGCTTAATAGCGGGGGCACAAAATGAGCAGTTCTTC CASSLIAGAQNEQFF
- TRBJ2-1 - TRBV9 TGTGCCAGCAGCGTATACGGAGAGTACAATGAGCAGTTCTTC CASSVYGEYNEQFF
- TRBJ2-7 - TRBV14 TGTGCCAGCAGCCAACAGATGATGTCCTACGAGCAGTACTTC CASSQQMMSYEQYF
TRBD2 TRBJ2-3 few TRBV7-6 TGTGCCAGCAGCCTTAGCGGGAGGAGCACAGATACGCAGTATTTT CASSLSGRSTDTQYF
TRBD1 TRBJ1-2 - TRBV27 TGTGCCAGCAGTTTAACCTCAAAACAGGGGATCCTCTATGGCTACACCTTC CASSLTSKQGILYGYTF
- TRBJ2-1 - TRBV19 TGTGCCAGTAGTATAGATCTCGCAGGGCTCGATGAGCAGTTCTTC CASSIDLAGLDEQFF
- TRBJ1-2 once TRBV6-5 TGTGCCAGCGGCTGGGGGGCGACTTACTATGGCTACACCTTC CASGWGATYYGYTF
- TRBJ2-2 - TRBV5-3 TGTGCCAGAAGCTTTAAGAGGGGGGCCTACACCGGGGAGCTGTTTTTT CARSFKRGAYTGELFF
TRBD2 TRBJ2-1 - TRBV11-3 TGTGCCAGCAGCCCTGGACTAGCGGGCAGTGAGCAGTTCTTC CASSPGLAGSEQFF
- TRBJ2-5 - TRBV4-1 TGCGCCAGCAGCCACAACATCCCTCCTAAAGAGACCCAGTACTTC CASSHNIPPKETQYF
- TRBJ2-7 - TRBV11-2 TGTGCCAGCAGCCCCATAAAGAGGGGGAGCTCCTACGAGCAGTACTTC CASSPIKRGSSYEQYF
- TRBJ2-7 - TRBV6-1 TGTGCCAGCAGTGTTAATCCGGGGCGATCCTCCTACGAGCAGTACTTC CASSVNPGRSSYEQYF
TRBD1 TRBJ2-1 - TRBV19 TGTGCCAGTAGTATTGGCAGGGGGTATGAGCAGTTCTTC CASSIGRGYEQFF
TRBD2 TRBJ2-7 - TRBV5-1 TGCGCCAGCAGCTTGGGTAGCGGGGGGGCCTACGAGCAGTACTTC CASSLGSGGAYEQYF
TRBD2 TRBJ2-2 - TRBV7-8 TGTGCCAGCAGCTTAGGGGGACTAGCGATCACCGGGGAGCTGTTTTTT CASSLGGLAITGELFF
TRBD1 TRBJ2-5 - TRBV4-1 TGCGCCAGCAGCCAAATTTTTCCGGGACAGGGGCAGAAAGAGACCCAGTACTTC CASSQIFPGQGQKETQYF
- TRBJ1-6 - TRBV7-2 TGTGCCAGCAGCCTCCGGGACTCCCATAATTCACCCCTCCACTTT CASSLRDSHNSPLHF
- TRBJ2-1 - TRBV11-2 TGTGCCAGCAGCTTAGCGGTGGGGGAAGGGATTGAGCAGTTCTTC CASSLAVGEGIEQFF
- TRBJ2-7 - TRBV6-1 TGTGCCAGCAGTGAAGAGGTAACCACCTACGAGCAGTACTTC CASSEEVTTYEQYF
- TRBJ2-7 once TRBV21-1 TGTGCCAGCAGCAAAGAGGCGACCTACGAGCAGTACTTC CASSKEATYEQYF
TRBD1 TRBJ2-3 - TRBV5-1 TGCGCCAGCAGCCTCCTTGGGACAGGCGCTTCAGATACGCAGTATTTT CASSLLGTGASDTQYF
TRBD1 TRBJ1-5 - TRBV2 TGTGCCAGCATGGGGACAGGGGTACAGCCCCAGCATTTT CASMGTGVQPQHF
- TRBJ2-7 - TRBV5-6 TGTGCCAGCAGCGTGGCCGGGACCCCCGTATTCTTC CASSVAGTPVFF
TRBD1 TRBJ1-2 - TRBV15 TGTGCCACCAGCAGACAGGGGGCTGGGATCTATGGCTACACCTTC CATSRQGAGIYGYTF
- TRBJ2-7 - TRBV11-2 TGTGCCAGCAGCAGAGGTACCGGGGCCTACGAGCAGTACTTC CASSRGTGAYEQYF
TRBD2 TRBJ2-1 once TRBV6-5 TGTGCCAGCGCGGGACTAGCGGAAAACAATGAGCAGTTCTTC CASAGLAENNEQFF
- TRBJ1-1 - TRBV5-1 TGCGCCAGCAGCTTGAGGACGGGGGGCCAAACTGAAGCTTTCTTT CASSLRTGGQTEAFF